The sequence of this T cell receptor beta chain was determined in a study of identical twins. Unique molecular identifiers were present on the cDNA, which also gained a universal primer site by template switching. TCRdb reprocessed the 5' RACE reads with MiXCR, giving one entry per CDR3 protein. This sample carries hundreds of thousands of distinct CDR3 sequences, 5.5% to 6.5% of them seen once, and the ten largest clones take roughly 1.6%. Trimming took off 1 base at V and 2 bases at J, with 9 bases between the two ends. Looked up from germline, CDR1 is MNHEY and CDR2 is SMNVEV (reference sequence). The CDR3 has 14 residues. As for this clonotype: Its target is not known.

Points from the study as a whole: Cross-sectional statistical analysis, not tracking of the same donors, underpinned the conclusions. Diverse VJ usage suggested most zero-insertion clonotypes were not invariant T cells.

The receptor was isolated from a man aged 18 to 30 in good health. The rearrangement uses TRBV27 and TRBJ2-7, with a possible D match to TRBD1 (5 bases). The sequencing input was naive T cells sorted from blood. CDR3 nucleotides: TGTGCCAGCAGTTTATTTGCAGGGACCTACGAGCAGTACTTC. Amino acid sequence: CASSLFAGTYEQYF.